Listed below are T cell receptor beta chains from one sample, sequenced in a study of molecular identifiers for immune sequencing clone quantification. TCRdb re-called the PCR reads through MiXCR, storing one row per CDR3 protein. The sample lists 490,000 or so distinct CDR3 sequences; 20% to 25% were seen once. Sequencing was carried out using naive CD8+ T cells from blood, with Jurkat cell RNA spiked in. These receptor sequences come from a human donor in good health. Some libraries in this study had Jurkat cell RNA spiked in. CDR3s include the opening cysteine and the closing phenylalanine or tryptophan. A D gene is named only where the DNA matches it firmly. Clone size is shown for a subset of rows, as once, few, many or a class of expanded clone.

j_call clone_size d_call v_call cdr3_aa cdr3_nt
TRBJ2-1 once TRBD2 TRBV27 CASSLTVAGVAEQFF TGTGCCAGCAGTTTGACGGTAGCGGGAGTGGCTGAGCAGTTCTTC
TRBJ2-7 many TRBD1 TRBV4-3 CASSQTRTGPQVEQYF TGCGCCAGCAGCCAGACAAGGACAGGGCCCCAGGTCGAGCAGTACTTC
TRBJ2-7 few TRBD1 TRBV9 CASSVSRDREVYEQYF TGTGCCAGCAGCGTGTCTCGGGACAGGGAGGTTTACGAGCAGTACTTC
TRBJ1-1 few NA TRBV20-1 CSARDIGTTEAFF TGCAGTGCTAGAGACATAGGGACCACTGAAGCTTTCTTT
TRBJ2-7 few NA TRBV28 CASSLRGGRDEQYF TGTGCCAGCAGTTTAAGGGGGGGCCGGGACGAGCAGTACTTC
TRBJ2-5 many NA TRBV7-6 CASSLYHPETQYF TGTGCCAGCAGCTTATATCACCCGGAGACCCAGTACTTC
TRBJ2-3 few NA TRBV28 CASTISPDRLDTQYF TGTGCCAGCACCATTTCGCCAGACAGACTAGATACGCAGTATTTT
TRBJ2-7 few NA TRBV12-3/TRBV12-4 CASSFPGQKQYF TGTGCCAGCAGTTTCCCAGGACAAAAGCAGTACTTC
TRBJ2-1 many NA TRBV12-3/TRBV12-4 CASSQDDEQFF TGTGCCAGCAGCCAAGACGATGAGCAGTTCTTC
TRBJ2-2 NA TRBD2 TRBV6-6 CASSKSSGGANTGELFF TGTGCCAGCAGCAAATCTAGCGGGGGGGCGAACACCGGGGAGCTGTTTTTT
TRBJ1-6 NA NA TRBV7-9 CASSLVGAGESLHF TGTGCCAGCAGCTTAGTTGGGGCCGGGGAATCCCTCCACTTT
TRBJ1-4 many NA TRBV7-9 CASSLENEKLFF TGTGCCAGCAGCTTAGAGAATGAAAAACTGTTTTTT
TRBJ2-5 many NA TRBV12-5 CASGLATTEQETQYF TGTGCTAGTGGTTTGGCGACGACAGAACAAGAGACCCAGTACTTC
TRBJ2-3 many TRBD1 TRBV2 CASSSRTGPTDTQYF TGTGCCAGCAGTAGCCGGACAGGGCCCACAGATACGCAGTATTTT
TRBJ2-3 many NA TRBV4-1 CASSPEWGVSTDTQYF TGCGCCAGCAGCCCCGAATGGGGGGTTAGCACAGATACGCAGTATTTT
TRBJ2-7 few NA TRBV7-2 CASSPPGFNYEQYF TGTGCCAGCAGCCCGCCGGGGTTTAACTACGAGCAGTACTTC
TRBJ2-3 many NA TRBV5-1 CASSLWTDTDTQYF TGCGCCAGCAGCTTGTGGACAGACACAGATACGCAGTATTTT
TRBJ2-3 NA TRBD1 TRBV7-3 CASRPTGVSTDTQYF TGTGCCAGCAGACCGACAGGGGTTAGCACAGATACGCAGTATTTT
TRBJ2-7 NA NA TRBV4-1 CASSQDRAVPREQYF TGCGCCAGCAGCCAAGATCGGGCGGTCCCTAGAGAGCAGTACTTC
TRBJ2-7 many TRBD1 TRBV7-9 CASSATGPEQYF TGTGCCAGCAGCGCGACAGGGCCTGAGCAGTACTTC
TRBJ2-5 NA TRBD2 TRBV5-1 CASSFGGSGETQYF TGCGCCAGCAGCTTTGGCGGGAGTGGGGAGACCCAGTACTTC
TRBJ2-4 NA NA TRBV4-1 CASSQDFIVGNIQYF TGCGCCAGCAGCCAAGATTTCATTGTTGGGAACATTCAGTACTTC
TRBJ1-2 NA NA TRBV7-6 CASSSLTGYGYTF TGTGCCAGCAGCTCTTTGACAGGCTATGGCTACACCTTC
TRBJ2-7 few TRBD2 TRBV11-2 CASSLVGTSYEQYF TGTGCCAGCAGCTTAGTGGGGACTAGCTACGAGCAGTACTTC
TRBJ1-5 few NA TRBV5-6 CASSLAGSQPQHF TGTGCCAGCAGCTTGGCCGGATCTCAGCCCCAGCATTTT
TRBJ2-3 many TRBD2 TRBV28 CASSFRTSGRAVEYTQYF TGTGCCAGCAGTTTTCGGACTAGCGGGAGGGCCGTCGAATATACGCAGTATTTT
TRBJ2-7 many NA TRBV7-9 CASSLAPGRPYEQYF TGTGCCAGCAGCTTAGCGCCCGGCAGGCCCTACGAGCAGTACTTC
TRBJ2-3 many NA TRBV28 CASGGRRADTQYF TGTGCCAGCGGAGGGAGGAGGGCAGATACGCAGTATTTT
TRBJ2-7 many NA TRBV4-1 CASSQEDKMWGEQYF TGCGCCAGCAGCCAAGAAGATAAAATGTGGGGCGAGCAGTACTTC
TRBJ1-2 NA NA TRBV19 CASSHSGRGYTF TGTGCCAGTTCTCATTCCGGACGAGGCTACACCTTC
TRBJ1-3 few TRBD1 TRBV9 CASSVGGGADTIYF TGTGCCAGCAGCGTAGGAGGGGGCGCCGACACCATATATTTT